A selection of T cell receptor beta chains follows, all from one sample in a study of cytomegalovirus exposure and HLA in healthy donors. This table comes from immunoSEQ multiplex PCR, and its TCRdb copy is limited to in-frame clones, with some not included. In the table there are more than 150,000 clones, approximately 88% of which are singletons. Sequencing input: PBMCs. Every receptor here comes from a woman under 30 in good health and CMV-seronegative. Each CDR3 is given with its conserved first and last residue. The D gene is left open where the match is weak. Expanded clones get a size class; other rows say once, few or many, or leave the size out.

V gene: TRBV5-4
J gene: TRBJ2-1
CDR3 length: 15
clone size: -
D gene: TRBD2
CDR3 DNA: TGTGCCAGCAGCTTGGCTGGTAGCGGGAACAATGAGCAGTTCTTC
CDR3 protein: CASSLAGSGNNEQFF

V gene: TRBV11-2
J gene: TRBJ2-7
CDR3 length: 13
clone size: -
D gene: -
CDR3 DNA: TGTGCCAGCAGCTTAGGGACAGCATACGAGCAGTACTTC
CDR3 protein: CASSLGTAYEQYF

V gene: TRBV6-4
J gene: TRBJ2-2
CDR3 length: 15
clone size: -
D gene: -
CDR3 DNA: TGTGCCAGCAGTACCTCCGGGACAAGCACCGGGGAGCTGTTTTTT
CDR3 protein: CASSTSGTSTGELFF

V gene: TRBV9
J gene: TRBJ2-2
CDR3 length: 15
clone size: -
D gene: -
CDR3 DNA: TGTGCCAGCAGCGTAGGAGGCAGGGAGGCCGGGGAGCTGTTTTTT
CDR3 protein: CASSVGGREAGELFF

V gene: TRBV5-1
J gene: TRBJ2-7
CDR3 length: 14
clone size: -
D gene: TRBD2
CDR3 DNA: TGCGCCAGCAGCTTTAGCGGGGGGGCCTACGAGCAGTACTTC
CDR3 protein: CASSFSGGAYEQYF

V gene: TRBV5-4
J gene: TRBJ2-3
CDR3 length: 16
clone size: -
D gene: -
CDR3 DNA: TGTGCCAGCAGCTTGAAAGTGGGGGGGCCTTCAGATACGCAGTATTTT
CDR3 protein: CASSLKVGGPSDTQYF

V gene: TRBV10-1
J gene: TRBJ2-2
CDR3 length: 14
clone size: few
D gene: TRBD1
CDR3 DNA: TGCGCCAGCAGCGGACAGGGCCTCACCGGGGAGCTGTTTTTT
CDR3 protein: CASSGQGLTGELFF

V gene: TRBV5-1
J gene: TRBJ1-1
CDR3 length: 15
clone size: once
D gene: TRBD1
CDR3 DNA: TGCGCCAGCAGCTGGGGGACAGGGGTGAACACTGAAGCTTTCTTT
CDR3 protein: CASSWGTGVNTEAFF

V gene: TRBV5-1
J gene: TRBJ2-6
CDR3 length: 19
clone size: -
D gene: TRBD2
CDR3 DNA: TGCGCCAGCAGCTTGGAACCGGGGGGGGCTTACTCTGGGGCCAACGTCCTGACTTTC
CDR3 protein: CASSLEPGGAYSGANVLTF

V gene: TRBV6-1
J gene: TRBJ1-5
CDR3 length: 16
clone size: -
D gene: -
CDR3 DNA: TGTGCCAGCAGTGAAGCCTGGCCGTTTAGCAATCAGCCCCAGCATTTT
CDR3 protein: CASSEAWPFSNQPQHF

V gene: TRBV19
J gene: TRBJ2-2
CDR3 length: 16
clone size: -
D gene: -
CDR3 DNA: TGTGCCAGTAGTATTGCTTCAGGCAGGGGAGTCGGGGAGCTGTTTTTT
CDR3 protein: CASSIASGRGVGELFF

V gene: TRBV7-2
J gene: TRBJ2-7
CDR3 length: 14
clone size: -
D gene: -
CDR3 DNA: TGTGCCAGCAGCAGGAGCGCCAGGGCCTACGAGCAGTACTTC
CDR3 protein: CASSRSARAYEQYF

V gene: TRBV21-1
J gene: TRBJ1-3
CDR3 length: 18
clone size: -
D gene: -
CDR3 DNA: TGTGCCAGCAGCAAATCAGTCGGGACAGGGCGCTCTGGAAACACCATATATTTT
CDR3 protein: CASSKSVGTGRSGNTIYF

V gene: TRBV9
J gene: TRBJ1-1
CDR3 length: 14
clone size: -
D gene: -
CDR3 DNA: TGTGCCAGCAGCGTAACAGGGTCTAACACTGAAGCTTTCTTT
CDR3 protein: CASSVTGSNTEAFF

V gene: TRBV6-6
J gene: TRBJ1-5
CDR3 length: 13
clone size: -
D gene: TRBD1
CDR3 DNA: TGTGCCAGCAGGGGGACAGACAATCAGCCCCAGCATTTT
CDR3 protein: CASRGTDNQPQHF

V gene: TRBV6-6
J gene: TRBJ2-7
CDR3 length: 14
clone size: once
D gene: TRBD1
CDR3 DNA: TGTGCCAGCAGACCCCAACAGGGGGCGAGTGGCGAGTACTTC
CDR3 protein: CASRPQQGASGEYF

V gene: TRBV6-1
J gene: TRBJ2-5
CDR3 length: 16
clone size: -
D gene: -
CDR3 DNA: TGTGCCAGCAGTGAAGGGTCGGGGGTCAGAAAAGAGACCCAGTACTTC
CDR3 protein: CASSEGSGVRKETQYF

V gene: TRBV4-1
J gene: TRBJ2-7
CDR3 length: 18
clone size: -
D gene: TRBD1
CDR3 DNA: TGCGCCAGCAGCCAAGGTCGGTTGATGGACAGGGCCTCCTACGAGCAGTACTTC
CDR3 protein: CASSQGRLMDRASYEQYF

V gene: TRBV28
J gene: TRBJ2-3
CDR3 length: 13
clone size: -
D gene: TRBD1
CDR3 DNA: TGTGCCAGCAGTCTTACAGGGGCAGATACGCAGTATTTT
CDR3 protein: CASSLTGADTQYF

V gene: TRBV28
J gene: TRBJ2-7
CDR3 length: 15
clone size: -
D gene: -
CDR3 DNA: TGTGCCAGCAGTTTATCCACAGGGATGACCTACGAGCAGTACTTC
CDR3 protein: CASSLSTGMTYEQYF

V gene: TRBV5-1
J gene: TRBJ1-4
CDR3 length: 15
clone size: -
D gene: -
CDR3 DNA: TGCGCCAGCAGACCCTCAGGGGCTTGGGGTGAAAAACTGTTTTTT
CDR3 protein: CASRPSGAWGEKLFF

V gene: TRBV6-5
J gene: TRBJ1-2
CDR3 length: 15
clone size: -
D gene: -
CDR3 DNA: TGTGCCAGCTACGCCCAGGCGGGGGATAACTATGGCTACACCTTC
CDR3 protein: CASYAQAGDNYGYTF

V gene: TRBV6-5
J gene: TRBJ1-4
CDR3 length: 14
clone size: once
D gene: -
CDR3 DNA: TGTGCCAGCAGCCCCGACAGACCACTAGAAAAACTGTTTTTT
CDR3 protein: CASSPDRPLEKLFF

V gene: TRBV19
J gene: TRBJ2-4
CDR3 length: 14
clone size: -
D gene: -
CDR3 DNA: TGTGCCAGCGTTCAGGACAAGGCCAAAAACATTCAGTACTTC
CDR3 protein: CASVQDKAKNIQYF

V gene: TRBV7-3
J gene: TRBJ2-1
CDR3 length: 15
clone size: once
D gene: -
CDR3 DNA: TGTGCCAGCAGCTTCGGGTCTCACTCCTACAATGAGCAGTTCTTC
CDR3 protein: CASSFGSHSYNEQFF

V gene: TRBV11-3
J gene: TRBJ1-1
CDR3 length: 15
clone size: few
D gene: -
CDR3 DNA: TGTGCCAGCAGCCTCCAGGGAACGACGAACACTGAAGCTTTCTTT
CDR3 protein: CASSLQGTTNTEAFF

V gene: TRBV4-2
J gene: TRBJ1-2
CDR3 length: 17
clone size: -
D gene: TRBD1
CDR3 DNA: TGTGCCAGCAGCCAAGCCGACAGGGACAAAGCTAACTATGGCTACACCTTC
CDR3 protein: CASSQADRDKANYGYTF

V gene: TRBV28
J gene: TRBJ2-1
CDR3 length: 15
clone size: once
D gene: TRBD2
CDR3 DNA: TGTGCCAGCCACGGGACTAGCGGGGTCGGCAATGAGCAGTTCTTC
CDR3 protein: CASHGTSGVGNEQFF

V gene: TRBV7-6
J gene: TRBJ1-1
CDR3 length: 13
clone size: -
D gene: -
CDR3 DNA: TGTGCCAGCAGCTTAAAGTCACAAACTGAAGCTTTCTTT
CDR3 protein: CASSLKSQTEAFF

V gene: TRBV7-6
J gene: TRBJ2-7
CDR3 length: 15
clone size: -
D gene: TRBD1
CDR3 DNA: TGTGCCAGCAGCTTAGGGGACAGGGGTCCCTACGAGCAGTACTTC
CDR3 protein: CASSLGDRGPYEQYF

V gene: TRBV5-6
J gene: TRBJ2-6
CDR3 length: 14
clone size: -
D gene: -
CDR3 DNA: TGTGCCAGCAGCTGGAGGGCAGCGCCGTCAGGCCTGACTTTC
CDR3 protein: CASSWRAAPSGLTF

V gene: TRBV7-9
J gene: TRBJ2-7
CDR3 length: 15
clone size: few
D gene: -
CDR3 DNA: TGTGCCAGCAGCTATCCCCGGGGTCTCGGCGACGAGCAGTACTTC
CDR3 protein: CASSYPRGLGDEQYF

V gene: TRBV27
J gene: TRBJ1-4
CDR3 length: 13
clone size: -
D gene: TRBD1
CDR3 DNA: TGTGCCAGCAGCAGGGACAGGGGTGAAAAACTGTTTTTT
CDR3 protein: CASSRDRGEKLFF

V gene: TRBV2
J gene: TRBJ2-4
CDR3 length: 17
clone size: -
D gene: TRBD2
CDR3 DNA: TGTGCCAGCAGGGAACGCTTAGCGGGGGGGCCTAAAAACATTCAGTACTTC
CDR3 protein: CASRERLAGGPKNIQYF

V gene: TRBV6-5
J gene: TRBJ1-2
CDR3 length: 13
clone size: -
D gene: -
CDR3 DNA: TGTGCCAGCAGTGAAGAGGGAGACTATGGCTACACCTTC
CDR3 protein: CASSEEGDYGYTF

V gene: TRBV6-5
J gene: TRBJ1-1
CDR3 length: 11
clone size: -
D gene: -
CDR3 DNA: TGTGCCAGCAGGTTGTGGGAGGAAGCTTTCTTT
CDR3 protein: CASRLWEEAFF

V gene: TRBV19
J gene: TRBJ1-1
CDR3 length: 13
clone size: -
D gene: -
CDR3 DNA: TGTGCCAGTAGCTTGGAACAGGGCACTGAAGCTTTCTTT
CDR3 protein: CASSLEQGTEAFF

V gene: TRBV4-2
J gene: TRBJ1-2
CDR3 length: 15
clone size: -
D gene: -
CDR3 DNA: TGTGCCAGCAGCCAAGAGGTCTCGGTTCTTTATGGCTACACCTTC
CDR3 protein: CASSQEVSVLYGYTF

V gene: TRBV18
J gene: TRBJ2-5
CDR3 length: 16
clone size: -
D gene: TRBD1
CDR3 DNA: TGTGCCAGCTCACTGGCCGGGACAGGGGACCAAGAGACCCAGTACTTC
CDR3 protein: CASSLAGTGDQETQYF

V gene: TRBV6-4
J gene: TRBJ2-3
CDR3 length: 16
clone size: -
D gene: TRBD2
CDR3 DNA: TGTGCCAGCAGTGGAACAGCGGGGGGCAGCACAGATACGCAGTATTTT
CDR3 protein: CASSGTAGGSTDTQYF

V gene: TRBV7-8
J gene: TRBJ2-4
CDR3 length: 17
clone size: -
D gene: -
CDR3 DNA: TGTGCCAGCAGCTTGGAGGGGGCAGGAGCAGCCAAAAACATTCAGTACTTC
CDR3 protein: CASSLEGAGAAKNIQYF